These T cell receptor beta chains were read from a single sample in a study of blood T cell repertoires in COVID-19. TCRdb keeps only in-frame clones here, not all; method: immunoSEQ multiplex PCR. The sample holds just over 85,000 clones, 80% to 90% seen once. The sample comprised peripheral blood. These receptors were taken from a man in his fifties or sixties with acute or convalescent COVID-19. Each CDR3 is given with its conserved first and last residue. A D gene is named only where the DNA matches it firmly. Expanded clones get a size class; other rows say once, few or many, or leave the size out.

d_call	j_call	clone_size	v_call	cdr3_aa	cdr3_nt
NA	TRBJ1-1	NA	TRBV6-6	CASSYGGGGSTEAFF	TGTGCCAGCAGTTACGGCGGGGGGGGGAGCACTGAAGCTTTCTTT
TRBD2	TRBJ2-1	NA	TRBV2	CASSTLAGGPLPPRHEQFF	TGTGCCAGCAGCACTCTAGCGGGGGGGCCATTACCGCCTCGGCATGAGCAGTTCTTC
TRBD1	TRBJ2-7	NA	TRBV14	CASSQDRKTGQSLLFCYEQYF	TGTGCCAGCAGCCAAGATCGCAAGACGGGACAGAGCCTTCTCTTTTGCTACGAGCAGTACTTC
NA	TRBJ1-3	NA	TRBV9	CASSETQGGNTIYF	TGTGCCAGCAGCGAGACTCAGGGGGGAAACACCATATATTTT
TRBD1	TRBJ1-2	NA	TRBV19	CASSSAGGSYGYTF	TGTGCCAGTAGTTCTGCAGGGGGCAGCTATGGCTACACCTTC
TRBD1	TRBJ2-7	few	TRBV2	CASSATGGYSYEQYF	TGTGCCAGCAGCGCGACAGGGGGTTACTCCTACGAGCAGTACTTC
NA	TRBJ2-3	once	TRBV7-9	CASSSLQGIPDTQYF	TGTGCCAGCAGCTCCCTCCAGGGGATCCCAGATACGCAGTATTTT
NA	TRBJ2-3	NA	TRBV11-2	CASSLHGDTQYF	TGTGCCAGCAGCTTACACGGAGATACGCAGTATTTT
NA	TRBJ2-1	NA	TRBV27	CASSTAGWQGKVGSYNEQFF	TGTGCCAGCAGTACCGCGGGGTGGCAGGGCAAGGTTGGCTCCTACAATGAGCAGTTCTTC
TRBD1	TRBJ1-3	NA	TRBV9	CASSVEGQGAGNTIYF	TGTGCCAGCAGCGTAGAGGGACAGGGGGCTGGAAACACCATATATTTT
NA	TRBJ1-2	NA	TRBV30	CAWSPLRSRDYGYTF	TGTGCCTGGAGCCCTTTGAGATCCAGGGACTATGGCTACACCTTC
TRBD1	TRBJ2-5	NA	TRBV12-5	CASGRTDRGLQETQYF	TGTGCTAGTGGTCGTACGGACAGGGGGCTCCAAGAGACCCAGTACTTC
TRBD1	TRBJ2-4	NA	TRBV30	CAWSGGQEAKNIQYF	TGTGCCTGGAGTGGGGGACAGGAAGCCAAAAACATTCAGTACTTC
NA	TRBJ1-3	NA	TRBV5-1	CASSSLGLNSGNTIYF	TGCGCCAGCAGCTCATTAGGACTGAACTCTGGAAACACCATATATTTT
NA	TRBJ1-6	NA	TRBV3-1/TRBV3-2	CASSQDRFSPLHF	TGTGCCAGCAGCCAAGACAGATTTTCACCCCTCCACTTT
NA	TRBJ1-2	NA	TRBV30	CAWSVQWPDYGYTF	TGTGCCTGGAGTGTACAGTGGCCAGACTATGGCTACACCTTC
TRBD1	TRBJ2-3	NA	TRBV5-1	CASSEGTGGGDTQYF	TGCGCCAGCAGCGAAGGGACAGGGGGCGGAGATACGCAGTATTTT
NA	TRBJ2-1	NA	TRBV9	CASSVAMNEQFF	TGTGCCAGCAGCGTAGCAATGAATGAGCAGTTCTTC
TRBD1	TRBJ1-2	NA	TRBV4-1	CASSPNLDGTGYGYTF	TGCGCCAGCAGCCCCAATCTTGACGGGACAGGGTATGGCTACACCTTC
NA	TRBJ1-1	NA	TRBV19	CASRGGGLNTEAFF	TGTGCCAGTCGGGGAGGGGGGCTGAACACTGAAGCTTTCTTT
NA	TRBJ2-5	NA	TRBV9	CASSDRGGAAETQYF	TGTGCCAGCAGCGATCGAGGGGGGGCGGCAGAGACCCAGTACTTC
NA	TRBJ1-2	NA	TRBV3-1/TRBV3-2	CASRDMGGFYGYTF	TGTGCCAGCAGGGATATGGGGGGGTTCTATGGCTACACCTTC
NA	TRBJ1-1	NA	TRBV15	CATSRDYQGWMNTEAFF	TGTGCCACCAGCAGAGATTATCAGGGTTGGATGAACACTGAAGCTTTCTTT
NA	TRBJ1-1	NA	TRBV15	CATSSPLQGIHTEAFF	TGTGCCACCAGCTCTCCTCTACAGGGAATTCACACTGAAGCTTTCTTT
TRBD2	TRBJ2-3	NA	TRBV2	CASSQGLAGGRVTDTQYF	TGTGCCAGCAGCCAGGGACTAGCGGGGGGGCGGGTCACAGATACGCAGTATTTT
NA	TRBJ1-6	NA	TRBV27	CASSLRQGNSPLHF	TGTGCCAGCAGTTTAAGGCAGGGGAATTCACCCCTCCACTTT
NA	TRBJ1-6	NA	TRBV9	CASSVKAEASPLHF	TGTGCCAGCAGCGTAAAGGCAGAGGCCTCACCCCTCCACTTT
TRBD1	TRBJ1-2	NA	TRBV6-1	CASSEGTGWGGYTF	TGTGCCAGCAGTGAAGGGACAGGGTGGGGTGGCTACACCTTC
NA	TRBJ1-6	once	TRBV7-2	CASSLTQGFGNSPLHF	TGTGCCAGCAGCCTAACACAGGGTTTCGGTAATTCACCCCTCCACTTT
NA	TRBJ1-6	NA	TRBV7-6	CASSLPRGHDSPLHF	TGTGCCAGCAGCTTACCGCGAGGTCATGATTCACCCCTCCACTTT
TRBD2	TRBJ2-5	NA	TRBV6-6	CASSHLTRTSGQETQYF	TGTGCCAGCAGTCACCTGACGCGGACTAGCGGGCAAGAGACCCAGTACTTC
NA	TRBJ1-3	NA	TRBV29-1	CSVSGTPNTIYF	TGCAGCGTTTCCGGGACACCAAACACCATATATTTT
NA	TRBJ2-3	NA	TRBV7-2	CASSLGSHGDTQYF	TGTGCCAGCAGCTTAGGTAGCCATGGAGATACGCAGTATTTT
TRBD1	TRBJ2-7	few	TRBV19	CASSPTGAYEQYF	TGTGCCAGTAGTCCGACAGGGGCCTACGAGCAGTACTTC
NA	TRBJ1-3	NA	TRBV6-5	CASAQFSGNTIYF	TGTGCCAGCGCTCAGTTCTCTGGAAACACCATATATTTT
NA	TRBJ2-2	NA	TRBV6-5	CASSYGGIGVKELFF	TGTGCCAGCAGTTACGGAGGGATCGGGGTGAAGGAGCTGTTTTTT
TRBD1	TRBJ1-1	NA	TRBV7-9	CASSFVQGSTEAFF	TGTGCCAGCAGCTTCGTACAGGGGAGCACTGAAGCTTTCTTT
NA	TRBJ1-1	NA	TRBV20-1	CSAEPGYEAFF	TGCAGTGCCGAACCAGGGTATGAAGCTTTCTTT
TRBD1	TRBJ2-3	NA	TRBV5-1	CASSGRLGTGRRFTDTQYF	TGCGCCAGCAGCGGGAGATTAGGGACAGGCCGCCGTTTCACAGATACGCAGTATTTT
NA	TRBJ2-5	NA	TRBV5-1	CASSFGGSQETQYF	TGCGCCAGCAGCTTTGGCGGAAGCCAAGAGACCCAGTACTTC
NA	TRBJ1-5	NA	TRBV18	CASSPQGDQPQHF	TGTGCCAGCTCACCACAGGGGGACCAGCCCCAGCATTTT
NA	TRBJ1-3	NA	TRBV9	CASSSGGAGNTIYF	TGTGCCAGCAGCTCGGGAGGGGCTGGAAACACCATATATTTT
NA	TRBJ1-2	NA	TRBV11-1	CASSLAEGYGYTF	TGTGCCAGCAGCTTAGCGGAGGGCTATGGCTACACCTTC
TRBD1	TRBJ2-1	NA	TRBV9	CASSPLPGGTYNEQFF	TGTGCCAGCAGCCCTCTTCCAGGGGGCACTTACAATGAGCAGTTCTTC
NA	TRBJ2-1	NA	TRBV19	CASSTQYGEQFF	TGTGCCAGTAGTACACAGTATGGTGAGCAGTTCTTC
TRBD2	TRBJ2-5	NA	TRBV9	CASSVVPIGGDKRTQYF	TGTGCCAGCAGCGTAGTCCCTATCGGGGGGGATAAGAGAACCCAGTACTTC